This TCR beta chain was captured in a study of T cells in Graves' hyperthyroidism and ophthalmopathy. About the research overall: It was at initial diagnosis, before any treatment, that peripheral blood was collected. Whole-study results and caveats: Ophthalmopathy was identified by the model a median about 6.8 months ahead of onset. Blood also showed most of the thyroid clonotypes that were expanded above 0.001.

This clonotype came up a few times. Its target is unknown. CDR1 is SQVTM and CDR2 is ANQGSEA in the germline V gene. The CDR3 covers 13 residues. After removal of 4 bases from V and 5 bases from J, the junction contained 7 bases not matched to a gene. RNA transcripts gave rise to amplified TCR beta CDR3 regions. A first-round RT-PCR of the TCR CDR3 used the HTBI primer set. From the multiplex PCR reads, TCRdb called clonotypes with MiXCR, one entry per CDR3 protein. Here the sample spans about 560,000 distinct CDR3 sequences, around 15% being singletons. The gene calls are TRBV29-1 and TRBJ2-7; TRBD1 aligns across 8 bases. The TCR was taken from a woman younger than 30 with Graves' hyperthyroidism. Sequenced input: blood. The CDR3 protein is CSVVPDRAHEQYF. In DNA form, the CDR3 reads TGCAGCGTTGTACCGGACAGGGCCCACGAGCAGTACTTC.